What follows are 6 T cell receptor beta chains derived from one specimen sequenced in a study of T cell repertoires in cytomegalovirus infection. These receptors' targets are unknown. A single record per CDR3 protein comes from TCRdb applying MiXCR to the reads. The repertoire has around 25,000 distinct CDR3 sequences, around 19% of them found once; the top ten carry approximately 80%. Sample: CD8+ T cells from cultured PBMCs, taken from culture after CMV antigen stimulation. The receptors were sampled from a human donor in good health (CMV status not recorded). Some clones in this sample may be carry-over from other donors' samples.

CDR3 DNA: TGTGCCAGCAGCGGCACAGGGGGCGTAGATACGCAGTATTTT. This translates into CASSGTGGVDTQYF. The chain uses TRBV7-9 and TRBJ2-3, with 9 bases matching TRBD1. In germline, CDR1 is SEHNR, CDR2 FQNEAQ (reference sequence). V shed 5 bases and J 5 bases; nucleotides not matched to a gene: 5. The CDR3 is made up of 14 amino acids.

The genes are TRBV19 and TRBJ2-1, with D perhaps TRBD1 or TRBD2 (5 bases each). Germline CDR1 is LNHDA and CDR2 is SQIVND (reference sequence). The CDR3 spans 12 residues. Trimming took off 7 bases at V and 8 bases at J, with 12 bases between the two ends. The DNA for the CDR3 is TGTGCCAGTATAGCCAGGGACCATGAGCAGTTCTTC. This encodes CASIARDHEQFF.

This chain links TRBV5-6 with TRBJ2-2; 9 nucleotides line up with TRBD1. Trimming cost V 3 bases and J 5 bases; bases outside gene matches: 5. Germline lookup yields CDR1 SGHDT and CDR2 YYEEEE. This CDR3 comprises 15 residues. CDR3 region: CASSSTGGWTGELFF. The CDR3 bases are TGTGCCAGCAGCTCTACAGGGGGCTGGACCGGGGAGCTGTTTTTT.

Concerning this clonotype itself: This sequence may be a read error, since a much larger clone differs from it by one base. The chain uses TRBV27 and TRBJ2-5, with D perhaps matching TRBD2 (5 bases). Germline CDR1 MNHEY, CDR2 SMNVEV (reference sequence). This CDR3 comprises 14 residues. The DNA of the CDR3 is TGTGCCAGCCGTTTGGGGAGCGCAGTGGAGACCCAGTACTTC. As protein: CASRLGSAVETQYF.

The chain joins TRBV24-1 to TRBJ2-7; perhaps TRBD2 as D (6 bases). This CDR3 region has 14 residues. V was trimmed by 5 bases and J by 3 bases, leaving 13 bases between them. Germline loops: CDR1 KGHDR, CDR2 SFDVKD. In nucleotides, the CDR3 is TGTGCCACCAGTGGGGCGGGACCGCTCTACGAGCAGTACTTC. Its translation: CATSGAGPLYEQYF.

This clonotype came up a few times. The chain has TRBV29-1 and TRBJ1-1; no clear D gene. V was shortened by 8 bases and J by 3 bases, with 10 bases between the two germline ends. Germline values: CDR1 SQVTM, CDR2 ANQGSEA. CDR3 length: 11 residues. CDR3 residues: CSIWADTEAFF. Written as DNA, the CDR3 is TGCAGCATTTGGGCGGACACTGAAGCTTTCTTT. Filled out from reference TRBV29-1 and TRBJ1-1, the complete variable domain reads SAVISQKPSRDICQRGTSLTIQCQVDSQVTMMFWYRQQPGQSLTLIATANQGSEATYESGFVIDKFPISRPNLTFSTLTVSNMSPEDSSIYLCSIWADTEAFFGQGTRLTVV.